This TCR beta chain was retrieved from a study of T cell responses to AZD1222 COVID-19 vaccine. Across the whole study: Combined were second doses at about 4 or about 12 weeks. Notes on the study in general: Vaccination with two AZD1222 doses was followed by a rise in Spike-specific TCR breadth and depth. Samples come after the peak T cell response, not at day 14. Seropositive status at baseline applied to only five to seven AZD1222 recipients.

About this clone itself: Its specificity is not known.

Using immunoSEQ multiplex PCR, the repertoire was profiled, and TCRdb retains in-frame clones only, with some absent. The sample contains approximately 67,000 clones, roughly 88% of which appear only once. Germline loops: CDR1 MNHEY, CDR2 SMNVEV (reference sequence). The V gene lost 3 bases and the J gene lost 9 bases, with 18 bases spanning the gap. The length of the CDR3 is 15 residues. Sequenced here: peripheral blood, sampled on day 0 of AZD1222 vaccination. The sequence was collected from an adult in good health. V and J are TRBV27 and TRBJ2-1; D is perhaps TRBD2 (6 bases). The CDR3 DNA reads as TGTGCCAGCAGTTTGGCGGGACCCCCTCTGGGTGAGCAGTTCTTC. Encoded protein: CASSLAGPPLGEQFF.